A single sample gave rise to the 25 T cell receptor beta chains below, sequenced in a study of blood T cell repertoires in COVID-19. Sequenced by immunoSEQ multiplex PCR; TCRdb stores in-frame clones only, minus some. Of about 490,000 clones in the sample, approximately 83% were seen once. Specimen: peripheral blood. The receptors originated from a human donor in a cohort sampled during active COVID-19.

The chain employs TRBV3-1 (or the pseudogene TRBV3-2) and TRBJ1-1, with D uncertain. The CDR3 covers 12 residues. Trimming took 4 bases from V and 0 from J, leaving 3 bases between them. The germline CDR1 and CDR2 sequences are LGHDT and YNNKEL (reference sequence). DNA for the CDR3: TGTGCCAGCAGCCCCATGAACACTGAAGCTTTCTTT. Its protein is CASSPMNTEAFF.

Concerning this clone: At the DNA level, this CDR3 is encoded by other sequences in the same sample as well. The chain's CDR3 is CAWSVLRNTEAFF. The CDR3 DNA sequence: TGTGCCTGGAGTGTACTGAGGAACACTGAAGCTTTCTTT. The chain recombines TRBV30 with TRBJ1-1; D is uncertain. V gave up 0 bases and J gave up 1 base, with 6 bases separating them. Germline lookup yields CDR1 GTSNPN and CDR2 SVGIG (reference sequence). The CDR3 totals 13 residues.

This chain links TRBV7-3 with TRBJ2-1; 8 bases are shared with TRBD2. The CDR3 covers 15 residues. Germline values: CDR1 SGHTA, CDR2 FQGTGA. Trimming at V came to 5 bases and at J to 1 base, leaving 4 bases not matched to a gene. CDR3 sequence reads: CASSTTSGSYNEQFF. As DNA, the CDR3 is TGTGCCAGCAGCACCACTAGCGGTTCCTACAATGAGCAGTTCTTC.

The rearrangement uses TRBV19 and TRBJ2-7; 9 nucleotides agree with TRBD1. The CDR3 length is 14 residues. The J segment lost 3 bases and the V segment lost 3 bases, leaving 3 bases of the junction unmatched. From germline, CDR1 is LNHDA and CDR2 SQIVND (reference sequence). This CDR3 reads CASSISTGGYEQYF. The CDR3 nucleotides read TGTGCCAGTAGTATCTCGACAGGGGGCTACGAGCAGTACTTC. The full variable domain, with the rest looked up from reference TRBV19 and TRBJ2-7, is DGGITQSPKYLFRKEGQNVTLSCEQNLNHDAMYWYRQDPGQGLRLIYYSQIVNDFQKGDIAEGYSVSREKKESFPLTVTSAQKNPTAFYLCASSISTGGYEQYFGPGTRLTVT.

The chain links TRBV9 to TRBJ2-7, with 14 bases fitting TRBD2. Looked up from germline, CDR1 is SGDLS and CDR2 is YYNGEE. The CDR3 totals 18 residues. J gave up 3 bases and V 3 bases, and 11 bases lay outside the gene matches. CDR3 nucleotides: TGTGCCAGCAGCGCTAAAGGGGGGACTAGCGGGAGCCTCTACGAGCAGTACTTC. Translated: CASSAKGGTSGSLYEQYF. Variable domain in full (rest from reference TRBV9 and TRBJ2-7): DSGVTQTPKHLITATGQRVTLRCSPRSGDLSVYWYQQSLDQGLQFLIQYYNGEERAKGNILERFSAQQFPDLHSELNLSSLELGDSALYFCASSAKGGTSGSLYEQYFGPGTRLTVT.

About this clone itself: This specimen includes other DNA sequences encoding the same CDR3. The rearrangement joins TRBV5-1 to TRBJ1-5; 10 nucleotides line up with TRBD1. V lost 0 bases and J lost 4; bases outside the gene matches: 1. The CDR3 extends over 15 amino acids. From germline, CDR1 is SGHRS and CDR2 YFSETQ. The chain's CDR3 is CASSLGTGGNQPQHF. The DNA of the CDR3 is TGCGCCAGCAGCTTGGGGACAGGGGGAAATCAGCCCCAGCATTTT.

CDR3 nucleotides: TGTGCCAGCAATTTTATCCGCGCGAACACCGGGGAGCTGTTTTTT. It codes for CASNFIRANTGELFF. The chain joins TRBV2 to TRBJ2-2; unclear D gene. CDR1 SNHLY and CDR2 FYNNEI come from the germline V gene. The V end was cut by 7 bases, the J end by 0 bases, with 12 bases between. CDR3 size: 15 residues.

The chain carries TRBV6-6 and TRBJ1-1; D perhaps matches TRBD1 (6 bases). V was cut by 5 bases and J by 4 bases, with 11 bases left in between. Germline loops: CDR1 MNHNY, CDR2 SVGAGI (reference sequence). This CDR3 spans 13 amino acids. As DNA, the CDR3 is TGTGCCAGCAGTGATCAGGGGATCACTGAAGCTTTCTTT. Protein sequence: CASSDQGITEAFF.

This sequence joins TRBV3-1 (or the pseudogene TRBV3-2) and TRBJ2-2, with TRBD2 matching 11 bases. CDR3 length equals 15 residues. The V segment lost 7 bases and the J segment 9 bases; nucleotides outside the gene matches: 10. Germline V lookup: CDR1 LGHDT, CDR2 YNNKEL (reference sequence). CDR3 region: CASTPLAGGGRELFF. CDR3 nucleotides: TGTGCCAGCACGCCGCTAGCGGGAGGTGGGAGGGAGCTGTTTTTT.

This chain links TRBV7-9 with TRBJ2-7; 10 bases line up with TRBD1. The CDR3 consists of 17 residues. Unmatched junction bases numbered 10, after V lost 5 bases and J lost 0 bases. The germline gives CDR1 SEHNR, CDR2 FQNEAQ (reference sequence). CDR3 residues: CASSPGQGGPSSYEQYF. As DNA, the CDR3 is TGTGCCAGCAGCCCTGGACAGGGGGGCCCCAGCTCCTACGAGCAGTACTTC.

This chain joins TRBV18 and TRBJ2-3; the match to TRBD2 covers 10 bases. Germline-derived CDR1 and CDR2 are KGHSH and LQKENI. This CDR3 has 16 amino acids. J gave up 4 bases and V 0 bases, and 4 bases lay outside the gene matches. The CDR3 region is CASSPPGTSDPDTQYF. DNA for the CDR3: TGTGCCAGCTCACCACCGGGGACTAGCGACCCAGATACGCAGTATTTT.

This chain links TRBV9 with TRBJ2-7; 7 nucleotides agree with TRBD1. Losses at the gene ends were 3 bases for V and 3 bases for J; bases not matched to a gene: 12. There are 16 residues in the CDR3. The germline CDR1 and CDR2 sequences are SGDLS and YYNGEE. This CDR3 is CASSDPTGKIGYEQYF. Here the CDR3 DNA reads TGTGCCAGCAGCGATCCGACAGGGAAGATTGGCTACGAGCAGTACTTC.

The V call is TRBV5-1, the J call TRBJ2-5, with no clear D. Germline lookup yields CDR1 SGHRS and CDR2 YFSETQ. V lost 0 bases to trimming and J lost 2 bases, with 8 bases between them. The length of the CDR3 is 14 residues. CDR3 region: CASSLEAVQETQYF. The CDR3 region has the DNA TGCGCCAGCAGCTTGGAGGCGGTACAAGAGACCCAGTACTTC.

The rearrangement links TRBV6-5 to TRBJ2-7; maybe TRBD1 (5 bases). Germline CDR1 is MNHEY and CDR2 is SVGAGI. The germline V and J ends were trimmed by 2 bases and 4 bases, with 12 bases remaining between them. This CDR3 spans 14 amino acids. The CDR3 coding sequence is TGTGCCAGCAGTTACGGGCAGGGTCCGTACGAGCAGTACTTC. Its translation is CASSYGQGPYEQYF.

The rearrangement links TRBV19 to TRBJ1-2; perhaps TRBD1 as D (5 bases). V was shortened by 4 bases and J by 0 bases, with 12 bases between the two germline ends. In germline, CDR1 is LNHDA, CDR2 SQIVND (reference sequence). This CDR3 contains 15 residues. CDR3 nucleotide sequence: TGTGCCAGTAGTACCCAGACAGCAGCTAACTATGGCTACACCTTC. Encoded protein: CASSTQTAANYGYTF.

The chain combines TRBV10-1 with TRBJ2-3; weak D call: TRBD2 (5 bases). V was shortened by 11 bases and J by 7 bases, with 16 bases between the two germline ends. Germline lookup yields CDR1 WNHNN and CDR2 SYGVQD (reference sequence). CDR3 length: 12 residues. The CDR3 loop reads CASLEGGYTQYF. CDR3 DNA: TGCGCCTCACTTGAGGGCGGGTATACGCAGTATTTT.

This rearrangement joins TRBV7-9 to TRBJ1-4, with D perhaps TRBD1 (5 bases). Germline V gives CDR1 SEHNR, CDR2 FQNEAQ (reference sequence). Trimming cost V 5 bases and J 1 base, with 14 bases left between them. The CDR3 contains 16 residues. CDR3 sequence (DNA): TGTGCCAGCAGCCTTATCCGGGGGGGAACTAATGAAAAACTGTTTTTT. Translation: CASSLIRGGTNEKLFF.

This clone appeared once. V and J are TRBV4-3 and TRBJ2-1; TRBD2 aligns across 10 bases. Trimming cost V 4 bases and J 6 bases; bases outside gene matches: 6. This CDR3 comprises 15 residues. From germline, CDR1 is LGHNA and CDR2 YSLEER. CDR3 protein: CASSRSGRAGNEQFF. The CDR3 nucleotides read TGCGCCAGCAGCCGAAGCGGGAGGGCCGGCAATGAGCAGTTCTTC.

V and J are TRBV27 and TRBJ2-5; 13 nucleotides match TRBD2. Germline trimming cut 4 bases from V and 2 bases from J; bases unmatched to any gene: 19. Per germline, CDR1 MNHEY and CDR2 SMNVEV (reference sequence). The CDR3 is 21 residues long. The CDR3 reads CASSYRGLAGRDTIKQETQYF. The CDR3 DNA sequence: TGTGCCAGCAGTTACAGGGGACTAGCGGGACGCGATACGATAAAACAAGAGACCCAGTACTTC.

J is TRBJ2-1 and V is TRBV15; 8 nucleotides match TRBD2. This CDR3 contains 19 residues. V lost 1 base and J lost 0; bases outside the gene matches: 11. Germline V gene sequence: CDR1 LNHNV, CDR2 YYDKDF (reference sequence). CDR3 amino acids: CATSRVESRLARSYNEQFF. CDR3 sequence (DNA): TGTGCCACCAGCAGAGTTGAGAGTAGACTAGCGCGCTCCTACAATGAGCAGTTCTTC.

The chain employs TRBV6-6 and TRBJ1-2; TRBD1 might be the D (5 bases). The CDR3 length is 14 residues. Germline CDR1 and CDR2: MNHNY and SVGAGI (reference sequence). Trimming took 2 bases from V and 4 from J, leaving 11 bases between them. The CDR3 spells CASSYPGDSYGYTF. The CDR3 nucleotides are TGTGCCAGCAGTTACCCGGGGGATAGCTATGGCTACACCTTC.

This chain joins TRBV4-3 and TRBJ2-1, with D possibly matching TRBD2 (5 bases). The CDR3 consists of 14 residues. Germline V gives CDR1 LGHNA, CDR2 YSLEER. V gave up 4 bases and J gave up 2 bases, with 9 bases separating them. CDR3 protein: CASSRPGTYNEQFF. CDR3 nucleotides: TGCGCCAGCAGCCGCCCCGGGACCTACAATGAGCAGTTCTTC.

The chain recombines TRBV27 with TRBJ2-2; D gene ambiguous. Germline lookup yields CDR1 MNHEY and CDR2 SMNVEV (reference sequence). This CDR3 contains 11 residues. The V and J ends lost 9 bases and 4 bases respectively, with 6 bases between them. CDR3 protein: CASILTGELFF. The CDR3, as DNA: TGTGCCAGTATTCTCACCGGGGAGCTGTTTTTT.

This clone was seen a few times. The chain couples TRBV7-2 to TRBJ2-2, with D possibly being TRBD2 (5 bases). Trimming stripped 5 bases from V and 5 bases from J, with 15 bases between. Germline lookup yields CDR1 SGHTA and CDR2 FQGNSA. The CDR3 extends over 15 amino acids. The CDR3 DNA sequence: TGTGCCAGCAGCCCGTTAGGGCCGGGGACCGGGGAGCTGTTTTTT. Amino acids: CASSPLGPGTGELFF.

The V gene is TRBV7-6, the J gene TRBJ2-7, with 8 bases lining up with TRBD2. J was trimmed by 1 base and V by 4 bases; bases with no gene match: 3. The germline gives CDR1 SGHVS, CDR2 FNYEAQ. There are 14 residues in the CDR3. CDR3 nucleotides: TGTGCCAGCAGCTCCTCGGGGGGGTCCTACGAGCAGTACTTC. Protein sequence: CASSSSGGSYEQYF.